This T cell receptor beta chain was sequenced for a study of T cell responses to AZD1222 COVID-19 vaccine. The junction had 12 bases not matched to a gene; V was cut back by 10 bases and J by 5 bases. The CDR3 length is 15 residues. Germline CDR1 and CDR2: MDHEN and SYDVKM. Measured with immunoSEQ multiplex PCR; TCRdb has only the in-frame clones, and not every one. The sample consists of 150,000 to 200,000 clones, 75% to 90% of them appearing once. This sequence joins TRBV28 and TRBJ2-7; 12 bases map to TRBD2. The source is an adult in good health. Sequencing was performed on peripheral blood, taken on day 0 of MenACWY control vaccination. This chain's CDR3 is CATSERTSGKNEQYF. In DNA form, the CDR3 reads TGTGCCACATCAGAACGGACTAGCGGGAAGAACGAGCAGTACTTC.